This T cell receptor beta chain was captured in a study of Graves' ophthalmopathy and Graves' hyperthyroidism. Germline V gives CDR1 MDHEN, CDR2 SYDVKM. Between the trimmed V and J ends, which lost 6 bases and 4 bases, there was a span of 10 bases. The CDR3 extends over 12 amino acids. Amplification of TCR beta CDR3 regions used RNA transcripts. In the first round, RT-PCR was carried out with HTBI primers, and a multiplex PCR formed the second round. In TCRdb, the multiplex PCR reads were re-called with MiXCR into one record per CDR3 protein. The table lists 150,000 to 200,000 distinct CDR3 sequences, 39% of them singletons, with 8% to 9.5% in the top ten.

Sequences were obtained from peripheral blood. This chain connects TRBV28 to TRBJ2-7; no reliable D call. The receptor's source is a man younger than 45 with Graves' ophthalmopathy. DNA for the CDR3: TGTGCCAGCAGAAACCCTGGGTACGAGCAGTACTTC. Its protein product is CASRNPGYEQYF.